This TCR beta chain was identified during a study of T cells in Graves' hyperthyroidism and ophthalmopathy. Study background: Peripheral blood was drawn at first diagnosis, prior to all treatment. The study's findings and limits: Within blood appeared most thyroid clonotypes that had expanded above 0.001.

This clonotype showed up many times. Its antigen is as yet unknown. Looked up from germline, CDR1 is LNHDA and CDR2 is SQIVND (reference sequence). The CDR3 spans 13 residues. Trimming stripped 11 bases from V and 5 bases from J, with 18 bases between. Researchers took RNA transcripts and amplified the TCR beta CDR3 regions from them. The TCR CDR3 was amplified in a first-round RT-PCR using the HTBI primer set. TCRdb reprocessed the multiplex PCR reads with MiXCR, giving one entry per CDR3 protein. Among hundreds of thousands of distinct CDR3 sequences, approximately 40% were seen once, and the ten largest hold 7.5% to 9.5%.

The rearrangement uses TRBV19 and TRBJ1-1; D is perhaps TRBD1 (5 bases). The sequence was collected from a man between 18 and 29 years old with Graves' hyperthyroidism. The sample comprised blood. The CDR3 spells CASRPRGWTEAFF. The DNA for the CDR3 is TGTGCCTCTCGTCCAAGGGGCTGGACTGAAGCTTTCTTT.